This T cell receptor beta chain stems from a study of immune cell composition in non-small cell lung cancer. On the study more broadly: Lung adenocarcinoma or squamous carcinoma made up most tumours. General observations from the study: Top 10 clone scores and clonality were higher in squamous than adenocarcinoma. Squamous carcinomas (approximately 75%) more often had tumour-associated clones >0.5% than adenocarcinomas (around 33%).

Measured with immunoSEQ multiplex PCR; TCRdb has only the in-frame clones, and not every one. The sample lists about 4,800 clones, roughly 80% seen once, with over 9.5% in the top ten. Trimming took off 1 base at V and 8 bases at J, with 14 bases between the two ends. The germline V gene has CDR1 LNHNV and CDR2 YYDKDF (reference sequence). The CDR3 consists of 15 residues. Frozen unsorted single-cell suspensions supplied the genomic DNA. About this clone: Its antigen is still unknown.

The TCR comes from a human donor with non-small cell lung cancer. The J gene is TRBJ1-4, the V gene TRBV15; maybe TRBD1 (6 bases). Sequencing used lung tumor tissue. The chain's CDR3 is CATSRGGGLGEKLFF. The CDR3 DNA reads as TGTGCCACCAGCAGAGGAGGGGGGCTTGGGGAAAAACTGTTTTTT.